This T cell receptor (beta chain) comes out of a study of T cells after yellow fever vaccination. Overall study results and limits: When the response was secondary, it was weaker but reached its peak faster, day 5 versus 15.

The CDR3 sequence is 14 residues long. CDR1 is SGHAT and CDR2 is FQNNGV in the germline V gene. A single record per CDR3 protein comes from TCRdb applying MiXCR to the 5' RACE reads. The profile shows over 250,000 distinct CDR3 sequences, over 4% of them singletons. Points on this clonotype: The antigen is unknown. Germline and junction disagree at one end, which may indicate a read error.

The starting material was PBMCs, obtained 5 days after the yellow fever booster vaccination. The V call is TRBV11-2, the J call TRBJ2-2, with D perhaps matching TRBD2 (5 bases). This clonotype was obtained from a man aged 18 to 30 who received the YFV17D yellow fever vaccine. The CDR3 reads CASSLSSHTGELFF. The CDR3 bases are TGTGCCAGCAGCTTAAGTTCCCACACCGGGGAGCTCTTTTTT.